The rows below give T cell receptor beta chains drawn from one sample of a study of vaccination and CD4 T cells after COVID-19. These receptors' targets are unknown. TCRdb called the PCR reads again in MiXCR, with one record for every CDR3 protein. The table shows 15,000 to 20,000 distinct CDR3 sequences, with roughly 40% occurring only once. The starting material was CD4+ T cells from blood, cultured in vitro, obtained about 7 months after SARS-CoV-2 vaccination. The source of these receptors is a human donor who had recovered from COVID-19. The CDR3 runs from the conserved cysteine through the conserved F or W.

CSALLPLQGYGYTF	TRBJ1-2	14	TRBV20-1
CASSLPGSYEQYF	TRBJ2-7	13	TRBV7-9
CASSRTGSYGYTF	TRBJ1-2	13	TRBV4-1
CASRAPGRSGANVLTF	TRBJ2-6	16	TRBV7-9
CASSFGQGVYEQYF	TRBJ2-7	14	TRBV6-5
CASSWRLAGGQETQYF	TRBJ2-5	16	TRBV5-4
CASRFDLGGTSGSINTQYF	TRBJ2-3	19	TRBV6-4
CASSDGLAGGPGETQYF	TRBJ2-5	17	TRBV2
CASSPQATAHTEAFF	TRBJ1-1	15	TRBV18
CASSQAGTQETQYF	TRBJ2-5	14	TRBV4-1
CASSLDVSSYEQYF	TRBJ2-7	14	TRBV19
CAIHPRSGVDEQYF	TRBJ2-7	14	TRBV5-4
CASSELGTSSIQYF	TRBJ2-4	14	TRBV2
CASSYSTGGEFLEAFF	TRBJ1-1	16	TRBV6-5
CASSPEGFIYGYTF	TRBJ1-2	14	TRBV2
CATSRPTSGSLDEQFF	TRBJ2-1	16	TRBV15
CSARDHKGFTGELFF	TRBJ2-2	15	TRBV20-1
CASSYGQGPFEQYF	TRBJ2-7	14	TRBV6-5
CASSEAVAGVLSNEQFF	TRBJ2-1	17	TRBV6-1
CASSWRAGGGPETQYF	TRBJ2-5	16	TRBV11-3
CASSLTTGYTF	TRBJ1-2	11	TRBV7-9
CASSLRLYGYTF	TRBJ1-2	12	TRBV28
CASGSDRATYEQYF	TRBJ2-7	14	TRBV12-5
CASSYSGRYSGNTIYF	TRBJ1-3	16	TRBV6-5
CASSETSIAKNIQYF	TRBJ2-4	15	TRBV6-1
CASSLMQETQYF	TRBJ2-5	12	TRBV7-9
CASSYYREGTQYF	TRBJ2-5	13	TRBV6-2/TRBV6-3
CASSWSFGTSGSWDYEQYF	TRBJ2-7	19	TRBV6-2/TRBV6-3
CSVEGAGGFYNEQFF	TRBJ2-1	15	TRBV29-1
CASSQDRGYQPQHF	TRBJ1-5	14	TRBV6-1
CASSSTSGSETQYF	TRBJ2-5	14	TRBV7-3
CASTNRVGNTLNSPLHF	TRBJ1-6	17	TRBV6-1
CASSLEPGSTEAFF	TRBJ1-1	14	TRBV5-8
CASSYPARHSYEQYF	TRBJ2-7	15	TRBV6-5
CASSGTVPEAFF	TRBJ1-1	12	TRBV19
CSARSVGGQAAGTGELFF	TRBJ2-2	18	TRBV20-1
CATSGRTSGATQETQYF	TRBJ2-5	17	TRBV24-1
CASSLRAGWNTEAFF	TRBJ1-1	15	TRBV5-4
CASTVRSTRSYEQYF	TRBJ2-7	15	TRBV11-2
CASDLDAVNEQFF	TRBJ2-1	13	TRBV6-1
CASSPGTANTEAFF	TRBJ1-1	14	TRBV5-1
CASSPIQGEGTDTQYF	TRBJ2-3	16	TRBV21-1
CASSVRDRSFYGYTF	TRBJ1-2	15	TRBV7-8
CASSDTSGSPPYF	TRBJ2-3	13	TRBV2
CASSRDRVSYEQYF	TRBJ2-7	14	TRBV6-1
CSALVGGPTDTQYF	TRBJ2-3	14	TRBV20-1
CASSLGLAGVSRETQYF	TRBJ2-5	17	TRBV7-8